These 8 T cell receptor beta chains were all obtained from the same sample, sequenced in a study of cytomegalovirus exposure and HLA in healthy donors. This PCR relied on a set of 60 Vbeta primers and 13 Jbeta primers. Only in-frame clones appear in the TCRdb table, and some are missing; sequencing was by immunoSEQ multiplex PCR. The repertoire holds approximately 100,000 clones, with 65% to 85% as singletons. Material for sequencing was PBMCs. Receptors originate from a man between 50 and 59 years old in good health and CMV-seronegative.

CDR3 sequence reads: CASSSISFFNEKLFF. DNA of the CDR3: TGTGCCAGCAGCTCTATCTCGTTTTTTAATGAAAAACTGTTTTTT. This rearrangement joins TRBV11-2 to TRBJ1-4; no firm D call. The CDR3 runs to 15 residues. Per germline, CDR1 SGHAT and CDR2 FQNNGV. Trimming stripped 4 bases from V and 4 bases from J, with 13 bases between.

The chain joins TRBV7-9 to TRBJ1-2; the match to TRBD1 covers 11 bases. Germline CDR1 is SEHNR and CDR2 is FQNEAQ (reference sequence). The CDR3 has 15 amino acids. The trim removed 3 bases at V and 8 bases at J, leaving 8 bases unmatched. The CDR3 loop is CASSLSGTGGKGYTF. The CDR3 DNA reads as TGTGCCAGCAGCTTGTCAGGGACAGGGGGGAAGGGCTACACCTTC.

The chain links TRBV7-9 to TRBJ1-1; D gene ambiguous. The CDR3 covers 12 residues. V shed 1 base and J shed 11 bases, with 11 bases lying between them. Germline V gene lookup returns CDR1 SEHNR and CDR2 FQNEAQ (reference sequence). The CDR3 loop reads CASSLGEGMAFF. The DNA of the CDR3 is TGTGCCAGCAGCTTAGGAGAGGGTATGGCTTTCTTT.

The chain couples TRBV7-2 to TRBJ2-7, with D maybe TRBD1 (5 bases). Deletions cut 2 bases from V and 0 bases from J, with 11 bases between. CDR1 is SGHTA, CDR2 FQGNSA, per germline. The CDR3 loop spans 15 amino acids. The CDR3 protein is CASSLRDRSSYEQYF. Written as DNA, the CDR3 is TGTGCCAGCAGCTTACGCGACAGAAGCTCCTACGAGCAGTACTTC.

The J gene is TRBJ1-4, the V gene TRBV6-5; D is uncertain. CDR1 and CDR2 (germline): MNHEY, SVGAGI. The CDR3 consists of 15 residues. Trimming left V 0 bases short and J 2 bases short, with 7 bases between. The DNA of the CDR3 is TGTGCCAGCAGTTACTCCTCGGGGACTAATGAAAAACTGTTTTTT. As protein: CASSYSSGTNEKLFF.

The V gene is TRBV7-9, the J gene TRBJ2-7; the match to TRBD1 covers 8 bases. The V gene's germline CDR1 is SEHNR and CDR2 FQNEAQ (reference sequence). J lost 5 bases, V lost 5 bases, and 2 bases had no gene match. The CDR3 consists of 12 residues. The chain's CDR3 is CASSQDRDEQYF. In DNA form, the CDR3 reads TGTGCCAGCAGCCAGGACAGGGACGAGCAGTACTTC.

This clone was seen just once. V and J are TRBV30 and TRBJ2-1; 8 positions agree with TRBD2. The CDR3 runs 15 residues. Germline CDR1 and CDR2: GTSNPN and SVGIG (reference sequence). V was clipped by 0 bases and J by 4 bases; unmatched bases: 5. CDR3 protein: CAWSVISGVYNEQFF. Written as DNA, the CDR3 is TGTGCCTGGAGTGTGATTAGCGGGGTGTACAATGAGCAGTTCTTC.

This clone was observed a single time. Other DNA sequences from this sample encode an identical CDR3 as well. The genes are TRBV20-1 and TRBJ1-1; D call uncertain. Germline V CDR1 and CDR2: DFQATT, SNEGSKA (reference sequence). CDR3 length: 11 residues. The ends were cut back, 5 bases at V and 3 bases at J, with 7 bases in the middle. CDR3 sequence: CSASRDTEAFF. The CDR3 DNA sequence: TGCAGTGCTTCCCGGGACACTGAAGCTTTCTTT.